This TCR beta chain comes out of a study of T cells in Graves' hyperthyroidism and ophthalmopathy (dated by TCRdb to 2018 to 2020). Regarding the research as a whole: TCR V-J signatures able to tell the groups apart were searched for in a discovery cohort of 90 to 100 patients, of whom under 45 had Graves' ophthalmopathy and roughly 57 had stable Graves' hyperthyroidism. An independent validation cohort of under 20 hyperthyroidism patients and about 16 patients who later progressed to ophthalmopathy tested prospective prediction of ophthalmopathy. The 80 to 100 discovery patients were randomly divided into training and test sets at a 7:3 ratio. In several Graves' hyperthyroidism patients, the study also compared T-cell repertoires from thyroid tissue with T-cell repertoires from blood. After blood sampling, hyperthyroidism patients were treated with methimazole at a starting dose of 30 mg daily, and ophthalmopathy patients were treated with high-dose intravenous methylprednisolone. The paper reports TCR Vbeta CDR3 sequencing of approximately 140 peripheral blood samples: around 45 ophthalmopathy, 75 to 80 hyperthyroidism and around 17 progressor patients. Broader findings and caveats from the paper: Sample size was not statistically predetermined, and investigators were not blinded to group allocation. Most expanded thyroid clonotypes (frequency above 0.001) were also detected in blood, suggesting blood repertoires may reflect thyroid immune responses. A 13 V-J signature model separated ophthalmopathy from stable hyperthyroidism, with approximately 87% sensitivity and roughly 81% specificity in cross-validation and 80%/75% in testing. During validation, the model predicted progression to ophthalmopathy a median of around 6 months ahead of onset, with around 71% sensitivity and under 85% specificity.

The TCR beta CDR3 regions were amplified from the RNA transcripts. The TCR CDR3 was subjected to a first round of RT-PCR using the HTBI primer set and the Qiagen OneStep RT-PCR kit. Libraries were constructed in a second round of multiplex PCR, after which size selection and purification were carried out. Paired-end sequencing of the libraries was performed with 100 bp reads on an Illumina HiSeq2000. From the authors' description of their analysis: SOAPnuke was used to process the raw data, throwing out any read that contained adapters or uncalled bases, had a mean Phred below 15, or lacked an exact constant-primer or identifier match. High-quality paired reads were merged using COPE v1.2.5, and each unique nucleotide sequence was defined as a clonotype. MiTCR v1.1 was used to align the clonotypes against IMGT TRBV, TRBD and TRBJ reference segments. The analysis included only V-J combinations with a frequency above 0.0001, which together covered 99% to 99.2% of the repertoires. The TCS score was defined as F50 (clonal expansion) divided by E x V (chaos), with BLOSUM62-based TCRdist calculated between CDR3 peptides within each V-J. Welch's t-statistics and random forest reduced some 510 V-J features to roughly 13, which were used in a naive Bayes classifier (R e1071). TCRdb itself trimmed the public reads at Q25 with fastp, ran MiXCR and retained productive beta chains. Every distinct CDR3 protein forms one entry, paired with its most common genes and DNA. TCRdb's processing, not the authors', yielded these V and J calls. Present in this sample are just over 550,000 distinct CDR3 sequences, more than 45% of which were seen just once. The biggest ten clones account for about 8.2% of the sample.

About this clonotype: Its antigen has not been determined. Qualities for individual bases were not recorded, and no much larger clone is one base off.

According to the germline V gene (reference sequence), CDR1 reads DFQATT and CDR2 reads SNEGSKA. The CDR3 sequence holds 15 residues, the cysteine and phenylalanine included. Here the CDR3 DNA is all that survives: 45 bases in frame from base 1. Ends trimmed: V by 5 bases, J by 5 bases; bases unmatched to a gene: 10. Stable Graves' hyperthyroidism was defined as the absence of progression to ophthalmopathy over 18 months of follow-up. Hyperthyroidism patients were newly diagnosed, with disease duration under 2 months, and aged 18 to 65 years. Exclusion was applied to patients with uncontrolled infections, other autoimmune diseases, pregnancy or lactation. Diagnoses relied on clinical symptoms, serum thyroxine and TRAb, thyroid ultrasound and orbital computed tomography. Trizol reagent was used to extract total RNA, and RNA quality was then checked on an Agilent 2100 Bioanalyzer.

The sequenced sample was peripheral blood or thyroid tissue (not recorded which). The sequence came from a woman aged 18-29 years with Graves' hyperthyroidism. Donor details come from another sample of the same person, matched by shared clones. The chain couples TRBV20-1 to TRBJ1-5; 9 central nucleotides agree with TRBD1. The CDR3 region has the sequence CSAGAGQGGDQPQHF. The nucleotide sequence is given as TGCAGTGCTGGCGCGGGACAGGGTGGCGATCAGCCCCAGCATTTT.